This T cell receptor beta chain was captured in a study of vaccination effects on CD4 cells after COVID-19. CD4+ T cells specific for antigen were expanded with viral peptide pools by the ViraFEST assay before sequencing. Once cultured for approximately 10 days, the cells underwent separation to obtain CD4+ T cells. Vaccinated participants had no history of SARS-CoV-2 infection and tested negative for nucleocapsid antibodies. Worth noting for this clone: Its antigen is unidentified.

Measured with immunoSEQ multiplex PCR; TCRdb has only the in-frame clones, and not every one. Of about 41,000 clones in the sample, more than 65% are singletons; the top ten hold 2.9%. The V end was cut by 1 base, the J end by 7 bases, with 10 bases between. Germline CDR1 and CDR2: SEHNR and FQNEAQ (reference sequence). This CDR3 contains 13 residues. The sample in question was CD4+ T cells from PBMCs cultured with HCoV-NL63 spike peptides, obtained before COVID-19 vaccination. This receptor was taken from a human donor who received a COVID-19 vaccine. The chain recombines TRBV7-9 with TRBJ2-5; D gene ambiguous. The CDR3 sequence is CASSLGAFGTQYF. The CDR3 DNA sequence: TGTGCCAGCAGCTTAGGGGCTTTTGGGACCCAGTACTTC.